Listed here is a single T cell receptor beta chain. This record belongs to a study of immune evolution from preneoplasia to lung adenocarcinoma. TCRdb keeps only in-frame clones here, not all; method: immunoSEQ multiplex PCR. The sample carries over 3,500 clones, under 85% recorded once. CDR3 length: 15 amino acids. With V trimmed by 5 bases and J by 5 bases, 10 bases remained unmatched. Germline CDR1 SEHNR, CDR2 FQNEAQ (reference sequence). The TCR comes from a person between 50 and 69 years old with lung adenocarcinoma. The sequencing input was FFPE minimally invasive lung adenocarcinoma tissue. The rearrangement links TRBV7-9 to TRBJ2-7; TRBD1 matches 9 bases. The CDR3 spells CASSRGQGDVNEQYF. The CDR3 nucleotides are TGTGCCAGCAGCCGGGGACAGGGTGATGTGAACGAGCAGTACTTC.